This note documents a single TCR beta chain sequence. This sample also contains other DNA sequences that code for the same CDR3. From germline, CDR1 is SGHRS and CDR2 YFSETQ. J was trimmed by 2 bases and V by 2 bases; bases with no gene match: 4. The CDR3 spans 14 residues. The data derive from a study of blood T cell repertoires in COVID-19. Whole-study context: Two consecutive negative NP/OP PCR tests, clearance, or resolved symptoms defined Cohort 3 recovery. From the United States, Italy and Spain came samples of acute and convalescent COVID-19.

Allocation to cohorts depended on clinical history reported by the participants. Here immunoSEQ multiplex PCR was the method, and the copy in TCRdb shows in-frame clones only, minus some. Of about 200,000 clones in the sample, about 85% were seen once. The sequence came from a woman aged 40 to 50 in a cohort exposed to, infected with or recovered from COVID-19 (not recorded which). The V call is TRBV5-1, the J call TRBJ2-7, with TRBD1 identical over 7 bases. The material sequenced was PBMCs or T cells enriched from blood (not recorded which). CDR3 sequence (DNA): TGCGCCAGCAGCTTAGGGCAGGGGGCCTACGAGCAGTACTTC. Translation gives CASSLGQGAYEQYF.